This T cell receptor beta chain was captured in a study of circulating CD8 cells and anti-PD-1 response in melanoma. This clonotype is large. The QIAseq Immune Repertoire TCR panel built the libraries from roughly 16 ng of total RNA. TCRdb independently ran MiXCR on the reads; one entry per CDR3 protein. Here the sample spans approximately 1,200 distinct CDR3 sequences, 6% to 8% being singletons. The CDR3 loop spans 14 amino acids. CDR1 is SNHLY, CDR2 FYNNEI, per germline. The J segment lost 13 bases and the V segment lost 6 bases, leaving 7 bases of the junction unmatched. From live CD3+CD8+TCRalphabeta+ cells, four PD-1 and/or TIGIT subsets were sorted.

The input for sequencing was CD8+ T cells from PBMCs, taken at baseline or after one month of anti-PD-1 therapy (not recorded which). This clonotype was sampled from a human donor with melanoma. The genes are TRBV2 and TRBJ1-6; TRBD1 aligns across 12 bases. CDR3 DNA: TGTGCCAGCAGGCCGGGACAGGGGGCTTGGCCCCTCCACTTT. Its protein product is CASRPGQGAWPLHF. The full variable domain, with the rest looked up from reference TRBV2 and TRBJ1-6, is EPEVTQTPSHQVTQMGQEVILRCVPISNHLYFYWYRQILGQKVEFLVSFYNNEISEKSEIFDDQFSVERPDGSNFTLKIRSTKLEDSAMYFCASRPGQGAWPLHFGNGTRLTVT.